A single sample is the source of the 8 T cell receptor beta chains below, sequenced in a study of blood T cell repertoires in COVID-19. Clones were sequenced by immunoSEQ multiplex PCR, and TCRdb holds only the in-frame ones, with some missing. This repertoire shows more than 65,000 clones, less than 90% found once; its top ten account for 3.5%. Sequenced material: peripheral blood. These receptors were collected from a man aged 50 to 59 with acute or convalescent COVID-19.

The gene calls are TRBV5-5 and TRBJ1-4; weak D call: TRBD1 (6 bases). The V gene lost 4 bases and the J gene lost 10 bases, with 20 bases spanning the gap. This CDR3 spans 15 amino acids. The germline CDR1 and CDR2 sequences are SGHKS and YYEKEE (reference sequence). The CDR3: CASSQRTGTTGKLFF. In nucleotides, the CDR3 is TGTGCCAGCAGCCAGCGAACCGGGACAACTGGAAAACTGTTTTTT.

For the CDR3, the DNA is TGTGCCAGCAGCCGGACTAGCGGGGACTACAATGAGCAGTTCTTC. Encoded protein: CASSRTSGDYNEQFF. The chain recombines TRBV6-2 or TRBV6-3 with TRBJ2-1; 12 bases map to TRBD2. This CDR3 spans 15 amino acids. With V trimmed by 6 bases and J by 3 bases, 3 bases remained unmatched. The V gene's germline CDR1 is MNHEY and CDR2 SVGEGT.

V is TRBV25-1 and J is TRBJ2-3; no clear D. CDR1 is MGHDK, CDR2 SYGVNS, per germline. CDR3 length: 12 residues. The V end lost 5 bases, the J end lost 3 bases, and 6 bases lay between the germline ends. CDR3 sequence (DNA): TGTGCCAGCAGTCAAATTACAGATACGCAGTATTTT. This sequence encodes CASSQITDTQYF. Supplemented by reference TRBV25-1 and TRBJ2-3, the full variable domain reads EADIYQTPRYLVIGTGKKITLECSQTMGHDKMYWYQQDPGMELHLIHYSYGVNSTEKGDLSSESTVSRIRTEHFPLTLESARPSHTSQYLCASSQITDTQYFGPGTRLTVL.

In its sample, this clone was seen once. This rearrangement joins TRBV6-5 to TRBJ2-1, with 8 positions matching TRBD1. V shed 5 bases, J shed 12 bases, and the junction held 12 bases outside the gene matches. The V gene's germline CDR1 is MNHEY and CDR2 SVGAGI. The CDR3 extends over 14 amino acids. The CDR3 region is CASSTGTGLQGQFF. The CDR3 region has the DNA TGTGCCAGCAGTACCGGGACAGGTCTTCAGGGGCAGTTCTTC.

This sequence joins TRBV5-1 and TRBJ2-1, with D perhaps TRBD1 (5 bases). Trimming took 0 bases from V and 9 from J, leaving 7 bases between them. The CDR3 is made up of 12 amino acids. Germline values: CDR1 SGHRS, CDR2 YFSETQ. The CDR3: CASSLGTTEQFF. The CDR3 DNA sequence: TGCGCCAGCAGCTTGGGGACAACTGAGCAGTTCTTC.

The CDR3 here is CASSLGRQVSYEQYF. In nucleotides, the CDR3 is TGTGCCAGCAGCTTAGGAAGACAGGTCTCCTACGAGCAGTACTTC. The chain couples TRBV7-8 to TRBJ2-7; tentative D call: TRBD1 (6 bases). CDR1 and CDR2 from the germline V gene are SGHVS and FQNEAQ. This CDR3 region has 15 residues. Trimming cost V 1 base and J 0 bases, with 10 bases left between them.

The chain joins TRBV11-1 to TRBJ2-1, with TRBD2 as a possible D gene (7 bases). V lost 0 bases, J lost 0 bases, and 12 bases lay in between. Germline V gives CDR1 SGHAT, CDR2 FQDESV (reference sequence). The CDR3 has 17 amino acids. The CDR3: CASSLAAGAGSYNEQFF. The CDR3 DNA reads TGTGCCAGCAGCTTAGCGGCGGGGGCAGGCTCCTACAATGAGCAGTTCTTC.

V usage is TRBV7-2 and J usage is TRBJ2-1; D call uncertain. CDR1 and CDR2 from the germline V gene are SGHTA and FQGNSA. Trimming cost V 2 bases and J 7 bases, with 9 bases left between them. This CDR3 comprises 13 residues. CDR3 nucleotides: TGTGCCAGCAGCTTATTTTTTATTAATGAGCAGTTCTTC. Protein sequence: CASSLFFINEQFF.